The 24 T cell receptor beta chains reported below all come from one sample, sequenced in a study of blood T cell repertoires in COVID-19. Measured with immunoSEQ multiplex PCR; TCRdb has only the in-frame clones, and not every one. The repertoire includes nearly 60,000 clones, roughly 90% of them detected once, and 13% sits in the top ten. Material: peripheral blood. The receptors originated from a man aged 60 to 69 with active COVID-19.

This clone was seen more than once but under ten times. The rearrangement uses TRBV3-1 (or the pseudogene TRBV3-2) and TRBJ1-6, with a tentative D call TRBD1 (5 bases). Germline-derived CDR1 and CDR2 are LGHDT and YNNKEL (reference sequence). Trimming left V 0 bases short and J 7 bases short, with 7 bases between. The CDR3 loop spans 14 amino acids. Here the CDR3 DNA reads TGTGCCAGCAGCCAAGAACAGGAGAATTCACCCCTCCACTTT. Translating it yields CASSQEQENSPLHF.

This sequence joins TRBV7-2 and TRBJ1-6; TRBD1 might be the D (5 bases). Germline V CDR1 and CDR2: SGHTA, FQGNSA. The CDR3 runs to 14 residues. V was cut by 5 bases and J by 9 bases, with 14 bases left in between. CDR3 residues: CASSPGHQGSPLHF. CDR3 nucleotides: TGTGCCAGCAGCCCAGGACATCAGGGTTCACCCCTCCACTTT.

The gene calls are TRBV4-1 and TRBJ1-5; weak D call: TRBD1 (6 bases). The CDR3 is 16 residues long. V was pared by 3 bases and J by 4 bases, with 16 bases between. In germline, CDR1 is MGHRA, CDR2 YSYEKL. The CDR3 DNA reads TGCGCCAGCAGCCAGGGCGGGGGCAGGGGAAATCAGCCCCAGCATTTT. This sequence encodes CASSQGGGRGNQPQHF.

The chain uses TRBV24-1 and TRBJ2-1, with D tentatively TRBD2 (5 bases). Germline V gene sequence: CDR1 KGHDR, CDR2 SFDVKD. The CDR3 loop spans 15 amino acids. V lost 5 bases and J lost 3, with 13 bases in between. CDR3 amino acids: CATSAASRVYNEQFF. CDR3 DNA: TGTGCCACCAGTGCTGCTAGCAGAGTCTACAATGAGCAGTTCTTC.

For this clone: A junction boundary mismatches the germline segment, possibly from a read error. The chain has TRBV7-7 and TRBJ2-5; 8 positions match TRBD1. CDR3 size: 16 residues. The germline V gene encodes CDR1 SSHAT and CDR2 FNYEAQ (reference sequence). CDR3 residues: CASSLVSGGAVETQYF. The CDR3, as DNA: TGTGCTAGCAGCTTAGTCTCAGGGGGCGCCGTGGAGACCCAGTACTTC.

This chain links TRBV4-1 with TRBJ2-7; TRBD1 might be the D (6 bases). Germline V gives CDR1 MGHRA, CDR2 YSYEKL. The CDR3 covers 15 residues. V was cut by 0 bases and J by 0 bases, with 9 bases left in between. The CDR3 DNA is TGCGCCAGCAGCCAAGAAGGGGGTTCCTCCTACGAGCAGTACTTC. It encodes CASSQEGGSSYEQYF.

This chain uses TRBV6-2 or TRBV6-3 with TRBJ2-2; D may be TRBD2 (5 bases). The CDR3 is 14 amino acids. The germline gives CDR1 MNHEY, CDR2 SVGEGT. Trimming cost V 5 bases and J 3 bases, with 10 bases left between them. Here the CDR3 DNA reads TGTGCCAGCAGTGCCTCGAGGGACACCGGGGAGCTGTTTTTT. Protein: CASSASRDTGELFF.

The chain links TRBV30 to TRBJ1-1, with TRBD1 identical over 7 bases. V shed 3 bases, J shed 5 bases, and the junction held 12 bases outside the gene matches. Per the germline V gene, CDR1 is GTSNPN and CDR2 is SVGIG (reference sequence). This CDR3 spans 15 amino acids. The CDR3 DNA sequence: TGTGCCTGGAGCTTGACGAGACAGGGCGGAACTGAAGCTTTCTTT. This translates into CAWSLTRQGGTEAFF.

The CDR3 nucleotides are TGTGCCAGTAGTAGTATAAACCAAGAGACCCAGTACTTC. Its protein is CASSSINQETQYF. This sequence joins TRBV19 and TRBJ2-5; D unresolved. V lost 4 bases to trimming and J lost 0 bases, with 6 bases between them. The CDR3 sequence is 13 residues long. Germline loops: CDR1 LNHDA, CDR2 SQIVND (reference sequence).

This rearrangement joins TRBV6-1 to TRBJ2-1; 10 positions match TRBD2. The CDR3 is 15 amino acids. J lost 7 bases, V lost 1 base, and 4 bases had no gene match. Germline assignment: CDR1 MNHNS and CDR2 SASEGT. In nucleotides, the CDR3 is TGTGCCAGCAGTGAAGAAGCGGGGGGGCCAAATGAGCAGTTCTTC. It yields the protein CASSEEAGGPNEQFF.

The chain joins TRBV4-1 to TRBJ2-7; 12 bases are a match to TRBD2. Germline V gene sequence: CDR1 MGHRA, CDR2 YSYEKL. Trimming cost V 1 base and J 5 bases; bases outside gene matches: 9. CDR3 length: 17 amino acids. CDR3 coding DNA: TGCGCCAGCAGCCAAGGGCTAGCGGGAGGGCCGGTGCACGAGCAGTACTTC. Encoded protein: CASSQGLAGGPVHEQYF.

The sample holds one count of this clone. The chain couples TRBV5-6 to TRBJ1-5; D may be TRBD1 (5 bases). Germline V gives CDR1 SGHDT, CDR2 YYEEEE. V was cut by 3 bases and J by 7 bases, with 11 bases left in between. There are 13 residues in the CDR3. CDR3 protein: CASSWGVDQPQHF. The CDR3 nucleotides are TGTGCCAGCAGCTGGGGGGTCGACCAGCCCCAGCATTTT.

The table lists this clone with a count of one. The chain recombines TRBV6-5 with TRBJ2-1; 8 bases map to TRBD2. CDR1 is MNHEY and CDR2 is SVGAGI in the germline V gene. The CDR3 runs to 15 residues. The V segment lost 4 bases and the J segment 7 bases; nucleotides outside the gene matches: 9. CDR3 region: CASSLQGIAGNEQFF. CDR3 sequence (DNA): TGTGCCAGCAGTTTGCAGGGAATAGCGGGAAATGAGCAGTTCTTC.

The chain employs TRBV6-5 and TRBJ2-3; TRBD2 might be the D (5 bases). CDR3 length: 14 amino acids. Trimming cost V 6 bases and J 0 bases, with 10 bases left between them. Germline V gene data show CDR1 as MNHEY and CDR2 as SVGAGI. CDR3 nucleotide sequence: TGTGCCAGCAGATTACTAGGAAGCACAGATACGCAGTATTTT. Translated: CASRLLGSTDTQYF.

V gene TRBV14 combines with J gene TRBJ1-5; 9 bases agree with TRBD1. V shed 4 bases and J 6 bases; nucleotides not matched to a gene: 4. The CDR3 is 14 residues long. Germline V lookup: CDR1 SGHDN, CDR2 FVKESK. The DNA of the CDR3 is TGTGCCAGCAGCCCGGAACAGGGGGCTCAGCCCCAGCATTTT. Residues: CASSPEQGAQPQHF.

J is TRBJ2-7 and V is TRBV6-1, with D maybe TRBD1 (5 bases). Per the germline V gene, CDR1 is MNHNS and CDR2 is SASEGT. The CDR3 spans 13 residues. V shed 0 bases and J shed 6 bases, with 9 bases lying between them. The CDR3 sequence: CASSEAARVEQYF. The DNA for the CDR3 is TGTGCCAGCAGTGAAGCGGCCAGGGTCGAGCAGTACTTC.

CDR3 DNA: TGTGCCAGTAGTCACCCCGGGACTGTAGGATCACCCCTCCACTTT. Its translation: CASSHPGTVGSPLHF. The rearrangement uses TRBV19 and TRBJ1-6, with D possibly TRBD1 on 5 matching bases. V lost 5 bases and J lost 10, with 18 bases in between. The CDR3 covers 15 residues. Germline-derived CDR1 and CDR2 are LNHDA and SQIVND (reference sequence).

This clone was counted a single time. The V call is TRBV19, the J call TRBJ2-1, with 9 positions matching TRBD2. Germline V gives CDR1 LNHDA, CDR2 SQIVND (reference sequence). V was clipped by 5 bases and J by 1 base; unmatched bases: 21. The CDR3 is 21 amino acids. In nucleotides, the CDR3 is TGTGCCAGTAGTCCCCCTCCCGGGCGGGGGGGCCGTTTAAGTTCCTACAATGAGCAGTTCTTC. Protein sequence: CASSPPPGRGGRLSSYNEQFF.

The chain combines TRBV7-2 with TRBJ2-7, with 9 bases identical to TRBD2. The V segment lost 0 bases and the J segment 6 bases; nucleotides outside the gene matches: 6. Germline loops: CDR1 SGHTA, CDR2 FQGNSA. CDR3 size: 15 residues. CDR3 sequence reads: CASSLAGGGAGEQYF. CDR3 sequence (DNA): TGTGCCAGCAGCTTAGCGGGCGGGGGGGCCGGCGAGCAGTACTTC.

The chain uses TRBV10-2 and TRBJ2-3; D possibly corresponds to TRBD2 (7 bases). Germline CDR1 WSHSY, CDR2 SAAADI. The V end lost 7 bases, the J end lost 5 bases, and 22 bases lay between the germline ends. The CDR3 totals 16 residues. CDR3 nucleotides: TGCGCCAGCACGTACCCCTCTCGGGGGGCCGTAGATACGCAGTATTTT. Protein: CASTYPSRGAVDTQYF.

The V and J genes are TRBV7-3 and TRBJ2-2, with 9 bases lining up with TRBD1. The germline V gene encodes CDR1 SGHTA and CDR2 FQGTGA. Unmatched junction bases numbered 8, after V lost 5 bases and J lost 7 bases. The CDR3 runs to 15 residues. Here the CDR3 reads CASSPTGGGDGELFF. The CDR3 nucleotides read TGTGCCAGCAGCCCTACAGGGGGCGGTGACGGGGAGCTGTTTTTT.

The chain carries TRBV3-1 (or the pseudogene TRBV3-2) and TRBJ1-5; D is uncertain. Per germline, CDR1 LGHDT and CDR2 YNNKEL (reference sequence). The ends were cut back, 1 base at V and 6 bases at J, with 7 bases in the middle. CDR3 length: 13 amino acids. The CDR3 sequence is CASSQVEGQPQHF. CDR3 nucleotide sequence: TGTGCCAGCAGCCAAGTTGAGGGTCAGCCCCAGCATTTT.

The chain combines TRBV19 with TRBJ2-7, with D maybe TRBD1 (6 bases). Germline values: CDR1 LNHDA, CDR2 SQIVND (reference sequence). This CDR3 has 15 residues. Trimming cost V 9 bases and J 0 bases, with 18 bases left between them. CDR3 DNA sequence: TGTGCCAGCAAAGGCCGGGACATGAGCTCCTACGAGCAGTACTTC. Its protein product is CASKGRDMSSYEQYF.

The rearrangement joins TRBV5-1 to TRBJ2-7; the D is unclear. Germline CDR1 SGHRS, CDR2 YFSETQ. The CDR3 runs to 12 residues. Between the trimmed V and J ends, which lost 6 bases and 0 bases, there was a span of 7 bases. The CDR3 DNA reads TGCGCCAGCATTTCGAGCTCCTACGAGCAGTACTTC. Translating it yields CASISSSYEQYF.